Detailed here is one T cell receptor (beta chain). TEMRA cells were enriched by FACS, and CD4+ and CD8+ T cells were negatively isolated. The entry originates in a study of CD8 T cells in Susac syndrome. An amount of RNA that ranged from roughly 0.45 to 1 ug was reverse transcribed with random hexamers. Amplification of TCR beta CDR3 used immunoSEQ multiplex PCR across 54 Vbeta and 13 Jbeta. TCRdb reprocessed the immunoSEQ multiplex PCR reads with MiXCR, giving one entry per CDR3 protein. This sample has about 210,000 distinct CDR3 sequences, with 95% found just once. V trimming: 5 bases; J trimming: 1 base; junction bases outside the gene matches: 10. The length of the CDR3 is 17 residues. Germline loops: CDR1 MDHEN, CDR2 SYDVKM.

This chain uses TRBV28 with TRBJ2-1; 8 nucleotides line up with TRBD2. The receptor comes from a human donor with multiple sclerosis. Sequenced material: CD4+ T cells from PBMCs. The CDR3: CASSRLGGRISYNEQFF. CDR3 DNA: TGTGCCAGCAGTCGACTGGGCGGGAGGATTTCCTACAATGAGCAGTTCTTC.